Listed below are T cell receptor beta chains from one sample, sequenced in a study of human T cells and chemical hapten exposure. One entry per CDR3 protein, called by TCRdb with MiXCR from the RACE reads. The sample yields some 51,000 distinct CDR3 sequences, around 9.4% seen once. The sample consisted of whole blood, taken in connection with sensitization to the hapten diphenylcyclopropenone (DPC). These receptor sequences come from a woman between 40 and 55 years old with alopecia areata. Some clones in this sample may be carry-over from other donors' samples. CDR3s include the opening cysteine and the closing phenylalanine or tryptophan. Each record gives: V gene, D gene, CDR3 length, clone size, J gene, CDR3 DNA, CDR3 protein. The D gene is left open where the match is weak. Expanded clones are given a class, and other clones once, few, many or no size at all.

>TRBV6-2/TRBV6-3|-|12|-|TRBJ1-5
TGTGCCAGCAGTTACTACGGACAGCCCCAGCATTTT
CASSYYGQPQHF
>TRBV7-9|-|17|-|TRBJ2-3
TGTGCCAGCAGCTCACTAACCGGGACTTGGACCACAGATACGCAGTATTTT
CASSSLTGTWTTDTQYF
>TRBV9|-|15|many|TRBJ2-7
TGTGCCAGCAGCGTATCGGAAGCCCCACCCTACGAGCAGTACTTC
CASSVSEAPPYEQYF
>TRBV7-9|TRBD1|18|many|TRBJ1-5
TGTGCCAGCAGCTCCCGGGGGACAGGGGCGGTCAGCAATCAGCCCCAGCATTTT
CASSSRGTGAVSNQPQHF
>TRBV28|-|13|many|TRBJ2-7
TGTGCCAGCACGCCGGCAGGGCTGTACGAGCAGTACTTC
CASTPAGLYEQYF
>TRBV6-2/TRBV6-3|TRBD2|18|-|TRBJ2-1
TGTGCCAGCAGTTTCCGTCTAGCGGGGGGGTCTTGGAACAATGAGCAGTTCTTC
CASSFRLAGGSWNNEQFF
>TRBV29-1|-|13|-|TRBJ2-3
TGCAGCGTTGAAGGGGTCTCGACAGATACGCAGTATTTT
CSVEGVSTDTQYF
>TRBV4-1|-|14|many|TRBJ1-4
TGCGCCAGCAGCCTGACAACAACTAATGAAAAACTGTTTTTT
CASSLTTTNEKLFF
>TRBV20-1|TRBD1|15|many|TRBJ1-1
TGCAGTGCTAGAGTAATTGGACAGGGCGGAACTGAAGCTTTCTTT
CSARVIGQGGTEAFF
>TRBV7-9|-|12|-|TRBJ2-7
TGTGCCAGCAGCTTAGCGGGGGGTGAGCAGTACTTC
CASSLAGGEQYF
>TRBV12-3/TRBV12-4|-|15|many|TRBJ2-7
TGTGCCAGCAGCACATCCCAGGGGCCGAACTACGAGCAGTACTTC
CASSTSQGPNYEQYF
>TRBV6-5|-|12|many|TRBJ1-2
TGTGCCAGCGCAGCAGGGAACTATGGCTACACCTTC
CASAAGNYGYTF
>TRBV11-2|-|17|many|TRBJ2-5
TGTGCCAGCAGCCCCTGGGGCATAGCAAGAGTCCAAGAGACCCAGTACTTC
CASSPWGIARVQETQYF
>TRBV3-1|-|12|many|TRBJ2-3
TGTGCCAGCAGCCTAAGGGGAGAGACGCAGTATTTT
CASSLRGETQYF
>TRBV2|TRBD1|13|many|TRBJ1-1
TGTGCCGTTGTGGGACAGCTAAACACTGAAGCTTTCTTT
CAVVGQLNTEAFF
>TRBV20-1|TRBD1|16|-|TRBJ2-2
TGCAGTGCTAGACCCAGGGGGATCGCGAACACCGGGGAGCTGTTTTTT
CSARPRGIANTGELFF
>TRBV28|-|16|many|TRBJ2-5
TGTGCCAGCAGTTTCCGCCGGGACACCCCACAGGGGACCCAGTACTTC
CASSFRRDTPQGTQYF
>TRBV14|-|15|many|TRBJ1-2
TGTGCCAGCAGCCTGACTACAGGGTTCAGCTATGGCTACACCTTC
CASSLTTGFSYGYTF
>TRBV5-1|TRBD1|19|many|TRBJ2-4
TGCGCCAGCAGCCCCGGACAGGGGCTCTTCCCCGGGGCCAAAAACATTCAGTACTTC
CASSPGQGLFPGAKNIQYF
>TRBV5-1|TRBD1|14|-|TRBJ2-1
TGCGCCAGCAGCCGTGGACAGGGGGGAAATGAGCAGTTCTTC
CASSRGQGGNEQFF
>TRBV18|-|15|few|TRBJ1-1
TGTGCCAGCTCACTATACCAGGGGAGTGGGACTGAAGCTTTCTTT
CASSLYQGSGTEAFF
>TRBV6-6|TRBD1|15|few|TRBJ1-5
TGTGCCAGCAGAACTACAGGGGGAGGGGGTCAGCCCCAGCATTTT
CASRTTGGGGQPQHF
>TRBV6-2/TRBV6-3|-|15|few|TRBJ1-6
TGTGCCAGCAGACCGCCACAGTACTATAATTCACCCCTCCACTTT
CASRPPQYYNSPLHF
>TRBV7-8|-|13|many|TRBJ1-6
TGTGCCAGCAGCTTTACGGAAGATTCACCCCTCCACTTT
CASSFTEDSPLHF
>TRBV7-9|TRBD2|17|-|TRBJ2-2
TGTGCCAGCAGCTTCGACCCGGGACTACCGAACACCGGGGAGCTGTTTTTT
CASSFDPGLPNTGELFF
>TRBV6-2/TRBV6-3|TRBD1|12|-|TRBJ2-2
TGTGCGACAGGGCTGAACACCGGGGAGCTGTTTTTT
CATGLNTGELFF
>TRBV5-1|-|14|many|TRBJ2-7
TGCGCCAGCAGCACGCCGACTGGCAAATACGAGCAGTACTTC
CASSTPTGKYEQYF
>TRBV7-7|-|13|many|TRBJ2-2
TGTGCCAGCAGTCCCACCCTAACCGGGGAGCTGTTTTTT
CASSPTLTGELFF
>TRBV21-1|-|17|-|TRBJ1-1
TGTGCCAGCAGCAAAGGGGAGTCGGACAGGGAGAACACTGAAGCTTTCTTT
CASSKGESDRENTEAFF
>TRBV2|-|14|-|TRBJ1-4
TGTGCCAGCAGTGAAGCCTTCAGAGGGCAAAAACTGTTTTTT
CASSEAFRGQKLFF
>TRBV9|-|16|many|TRBJ1-1
TGTGCCAGCAGCGTAACAGGGTCTATTATGAACACTGAAGCTTTCTTT
CASSVTGSIMNTEAFF
>TRBV29-1|-|16|many|TRBJ1-2
TGCAGCGTGTTCACAGGGAGCCAGGGATTGGAGCGAGGCTACACCTTC
CSVFTGSQGLERGYTF
>TRBV20-1|-|14|few|TRBJ2-2
TGCAGTGCTAGGGAGAACGCGAACACCGGGGAGCTGTTTTTT
CSARENANTGELFF
>TRBV10-3|TRBD1|17|-|TRBJ1-1
TGTGCCATCAAGGGAGGGACAGCCTTGGGGGCGAACACTGAAGCTTTCTTT
CAIKGGTALGANTEAFF
>TRBV3-1|TRBD2|14|many|TRBJ2-1
TGTGCCAGCAGCCAAAAGGCGGGGGGGTCGGAGCAGTTCTTC
CASSQKAGGSEQFF
>TRBV18|-|15|-|TRBJ1-4
TGTGCCAGCTCACGCTTTGGCCGGGAAAATGAAAAACTGTTTTTT
CASSRFGRENEKLFF
>TRBV14|TRBD1|15|many|TRBJ1-1
TGTGCCAGCAGCGCGCGGACAGGGGACTTCTCTGAAGCTTTCTTT
CASSARTGDFSEAFF
>TRBV19|TRBD1|16|many|TRBJ1-4
TGTGCCAGTAGTTCCCTACCGGGACAGCAAAATGAAAAACTGTTTTTT
CASSSLPGQQNEKLFF
>TRBV2|-|14|medium-sized|TRBJ2-2
TGTGCCAGCAGTGAGATCGGAGAGGCCGGGGAGCTGTTTTTT
CASSEIGEAGELFF
>TRBV12-3/TRBV12-4|TRBD2|17|-|TRBJ2-3
TGTGCCAGCAGTTTGCTAGCGGGGGGGCCGGGAGTAGATACGCAGTATTTT
CASSLLAGGPGVDTQYF
>TRBV2|-|14|many|TRBJ2-2
TGTGCCAGCAGTCCAGGGTCGAACACCGGGGAGCTGTTTTTT
CASSPGSNTGELFF
>TRBV2|TRBD2|16|many|TRBJ2-3
TGTGCCAGCGGGCAAAGACGGAGCGGGGGGACAGATACGCAGTATTTT
CASGQRRSGGTDTQYF